The 26 T cell receptor beta chains listed next were all sequenced from one sample in a study of cytomegalovirus exposure and HLA in healthy donors. 60 Vbeta and 13 Jbeta primers were used in PCR. The data were produced by immunoSEQ multiplex PCR, yet TCRdb's version contains in-frame clones alone and is incomplete. The table records tens of thousands of clones, roughly two thirds of them present only once. Material: PBMCs. The receptors were sampled from a woman between 50 and 59 years old in good health and CMV-seropositive.

The chain combines TRBV2 with TRBJ1-5; 10 bases are a match to TRBD1. V trimming: 6 bases; J trimming: 7 bases; junction bases outside the gene matches: 6. The CDR3 has 14 amino acids. Germline values: CDR1 SNHLY, CDR2 FYNNEI. CDR3 sequence reads: CASSGQGGAQPQHF. CDR3 coding DNA: TGTGCCAGCAGCGGACAGGGGGGTGCCCAGCCCCAGCATTTT.

This clone appeared once. In the same sample, other DNA sequences code for this CDR3. J is TRBJ2-2 and V is TRBV7-3; TRBD2 is a possible D gene (5 bases). V was clipped by 4 bases and J by 5 bases, with 8 bases between them. The CDR3 has 13 amino acids. Looked up from germline, CDR1 is SGHTA and CDR2 is FQGTGA. The CDR3 nucleotides are TGTGCCAGCAGCTCGACTACGACCGGGGAGCTGTTTTTT. Residues: CASSSTTTGELFF.

J is TRBJ2-5 and V is TRBV7-2, with D possibly being TRBD2 (6 bases). This CDR3 is 16 amino acids long. V lost 1 base, J lost 1 base, and 13 bases lay in between. Germline lookup yields CDR1 SGHTA and CDR2 FQGNSA. This CDR3 is CASSLGAGRVQETQYF. The CDR3 DNA follows: TGTGCCAGCAGCTTAGGGGCGGGACGGGTCCAAGAGACCCAGTACTTC.

The gene calls are TRBV6-5 and TRBJ1-2, with a weak D call TRBD1 (5 bases). Trimming cost V 0 bases and J 8 bases, with 19 bases left between them. Germline V gene sequence: CDR1 MNHEY, CDR2 SVGAGI. CDR3 length: 16 residues. The CDR3 here is CASSYSHWGGTEGYTF. In nucleotides, the CDR3 is TGTGCCAGCAGTTACTCTCACTGGGGGGGAACAGAAGGCTACACCTTC.

The chain couples TRBV29-1 to TRBJ2-7; D perhaps matches TRBD1 (5 bases). CDR1 and CDR2 (germline): SQVTM, ANQGSEA. The ends were cut back, 3 bases at V and 4 bases at J, with 10 bases in the middle. This CDR3 is built from 12 residues. CDR3 in DNA: TGCAGCGTTGATCTTCCAGGGTACGAGCAGTACTTC. Amino acids: CSVDLPGYEQYF.

Only one count was recorded for this clone. J is TRBJ2-3 and V is TRBV5-1; TRBD2 agrees at 7 bases. The CDR3 length is 17 residues. Germline-derived CDR1 and CDR2 are SGHRS and YFSETQ. V was clipped by 0 bases and J by 1 base; unmatched bases: 8. CDR3 protein: CASSLEGGTSGTDTQYF. The DNA for the CDR3 is TGCGCCAGCAGCTTGGAGGGAGGTACTAGCGGCACAGATACGCAGTATTTT. The full variable domain, its missing parts supplied by reference TRBV5-1 and TRBJ2-3, is KAGVTQTPRYLIKTRGQQVTLSCSPISGHRSVSWYQQTPGQGLQFLFEYFSETQRNKGNFPGRFSGRQFSNSRSEMNVSTLELGDSALYLCASSLEGGTSGTDTQYFGPGTRLTVL.

This clone was seen a handful of times. The gene calls are TRBV27 and TRBJ2-7; 9 bases fit TRBD1. Germline V CDR1 and CDR2: MNHEY, SMNVEV (reference sequence). V dropped 7 bases and J dropped 5; count of bases not matched to a gene: 15. The CDR3 loop spans 16 amino acids. CDR3 loop: CASTYSRDRADDEQYF. The CDR3 DNA is TGTGCCAGCACTTACTCCCGGGACAGGGCTGACGACGAGCAGTACTTC.

The genes are TRBV7-6 and TRBJ2-1, with 10 bases lining up with TRBD2. V dropped 3 bases and J dropped 0; count of bases not matched to a gene: 8. Germline CDR1 is SGHVS and CDR2 is FNYEAQ. CDR3 size: 18 residues. CDR3 coding DNA: TGTGCCAGCAGCTTCCAAGCGGGAGGGTGGGGCTCCTACAATGAGCAGTTCTTC. Protein sequence: CASSFQAGGWGSYNEQFF.

The chain links TRBV7-8 to TRBJ2-7, with D maybe TRBD2 (5 bases). The CDR3 loop spans 14 amino acids. Trimming shortened V by 0 bases and J by 6 bases, and 12 bases separated the two germline ends. CDR1 is SGHVS and CDR2 is FQNEAQ in the germline V gene. This CDR3 reads CASSLAGEGREQYF. CDR3 DNA: TGTGCCAGCAGCTTAGCGGGAGAGGGCCGCGAGCAGTACTTC.

Only a few counts were recorded for this clone. CDR3 sequence (DNA): TGTGCCAGCAGCTCCGAGTACGAGCAGTACTTC. Amino acid sequence: CASSSEYEQYF. The chain joins TRBV7-6 to TRBJ2-7; D is ambiguous. Germline lookup yields CDR1 SGHVS and CDR2 FNYEAQ. The CDR3 runs 11 residues. Trimming shortened V by 4 bases and J by 4 bases, and 5 bases separated the two germline ends.

V is TRBV5-4 and J is TRBJ2-3; D is perhaps TRBD1 (5 bases). CDR1 and CDR2 from the germline V gene are SGHNT and YYREEE (reference sequence). Between the trimmed V and J ends, which lost 2 bases and 0 bases, there was a span of 13 bases. This CDR3 is built from 16 residues. The CDR3 DNA reads TGTGCCAGCAGCTTCCTGATCGGACACAGCACAGATACGCAGTATTTT. Amino acid sequence: CASSFLIGHSTDTQYF.

The gene calls are TRBV18 and TRBJ1-2, with TRBD1 identical over 9 bases. CDR3 length equals 16 residues. Per the germline V gene, CDR1 is KGHSH and CDR2 is LQKENI. V dropped 6 bases and J dropped 2; count of bases not matched to a gene: 10. CDR3 sequence reads: CASSKDRDRENYGYTF. CDR3 nucleotide sequence: TGTGCCAGCTCGAAAGATCGGGACAGGGAAAACTATGGCTACACCTTC.

This chain connects TRBV29-1 to TRBJ2-3; TRBD1 might be the D (6 bases). The V gene's germline CDR1 is SQVTM and CDR2 ANQGSEA. CDR3 length: 14 amino acids. V lost 7 bases and J lost 0, with 14 bases in between. CDR3: CSATDRSSTDTQYF. Written as DNA, the CDR3 is TGCAGCGCTACGGACAGATCTAGCACAGATACGCAGTATTTT.

As DNA, the CDR3 is TGTGCCAGCAGCCCTTGGGTGGGGGGTGAGACCCAGTACTTC. Amino acids: CASSPWVGGETQYF. The V and J genes are TRBV7-2 and TRBJ2-5; the D gene is possibly TRBD2 (6 bases). The CDR3 length is 14 residues. Trimming pared 5 bases from V and 5 bases from J, leaving 15 bases between. The germline V gene has CDR1 SGHTA and CDR2 FQGNSA.

This clone has a single count. The chain has TRBV2 and TRBJ2-7; D is uncertain. Trimming removed 7 bases at V and 5 bases at J, with 9 bases between. The CDR3 totals 11 residues. Looked up from germline, CDR1 is SNHLY and CDR2 is FYNNEI. As DNA, the CDR3 is TGTGCCAGCATTGGGCTTGACGAGCAGTACTTC. Protein sequence: CASIGLDEQYF.

This clone was recorded a few times. The CDR3 region has the DNA TGTGCCAGCAGCCCGCGGACAGATTCTAACTATGGCTACACCTTC. This gives the protein CASSPRTDSNYGYTF. The V call is TRBV7-2, the J call TRBJ1-2, with a weak D call TRBD1 (6 bases). In germline, CDR1 is SGHTA, CDR2 FQGNSA. The CDR3 totals 15 residues. V shed 5 bases and J shed 0 bases, with 13 bases lying between them.

The chain carries TRBV7-9 and TRBJ1-1; 10 nucleotides align to TRBD1. The CDR3 is 15 residues long. The V segment lost 5 bases and the J segment 11 bases; nucleotides outside the gene matches: 14. The germline V gene has CDR1 SEHNR and CDR2 FQNEAQ (reference sequence). The CDR3, as DNA: TGTGCCAGCAGCGGGCCGACAGGGGGCGATATGTGGGCTTTCTTT. It specifies CASSGPTGGDMWAFF.

The gene calls are TRBV4-1 and TRBJ2-7; 10 bases fit TRBD1. J gave up 5 bases and V 8 bases, and 6 bases lay outside the gene matches. The CDR3 runs 13 residues. Germline values: CDR1 MGHRA, CDR2 YSYEKL. The CDR3 sequence: CASRQGALHEQYF. As DNA, the CDR3 is TGCGCCAGCCGACAGGGGGCTCTCCACGAGCAGTACTTC.

The chain has TRBV15 and TRBJ2-7; 9 nucleotides align to TRBD2. This CDR3 is 15 amino acids long. Germline V gene data show CDR1 as LNHNV and CDR2 as YYDKDF (reference sequence). J gave up 3 bases and V 6 bases, and 9 bases lay outside the gene matches. The DNA of the CDR3 is TGTGCCACCAGGCGGGTAGCGGGAGCTAACTACGAGCAGTACTTC. Translation: CATRRVAGANYEQYF.

The rearrangement links TRBV2 to TRBJ1-2; the D is unclear. CDR3 size: 13 residues. The ends were cut back, 6 bases at V and 4 bases at J, with 12 bases in the middle. Germline V lookup: CDR1 SNHLY, CDR2 FYNNEI. The CDR3 nucleotides are TGTGCCAGCAGGAACGAGGGTCTCTATGGCTACACCTTC. Translating it yields CASRNEGLYGYTF.

CDR3 in DNA: TGTGCCAGCGGTCTAGCGGGAGGGCCAACGAATGAGCAGTTCTTC. Translated: CASGLAGGPTNEQFF. The chain has TRBV5-6 and TRBJ2-1; 12 positions agree with TRBD2. V was clipped by 7 bases and J by 7 bases; unmatched bases: 9. The CDR3 contains 15 residues. Germline V gene data show CDR1 as SGHDT and CDR2 as YYEEEE.

The V and J genes are TRBV10-3 and TRBJ1-2; 9 bases map to TRBD1. CDR1 and CDR2 (germline): ENHRY, SYGVKD. The CDR3 has 17 amino acids. J was trimmed by 3 bases and V by 6 bases; bases with no gene match: 14. The CDR3 reads CAIRGETGGRADYGYTF. The CDR3 nucleotides read TGTGCCATCAGGGGAGAGACAGGGGGGCGGGCAGACTATGGCTACACCTTC.

The V and J genes are TRBV11-2 and TRBJ2-7; D may be TRBD1 (6 bases). V was pared by 4 bases and J by 5 bases, with 15 bases between. The CDR3 has 14 residues. The V gene's germline CDR1 is SGHAT and CDR2 FQNNGV. CDR3 DNA sequence: TGTGCCAGCAGCTCACAGGGATCGAGGGACGAGCAGTACTTC. Translating it yields CASSSQGSRDEQYF.

The rearrangement joins TRBV28 to TRBJ2-7, with TRBD2 identical over 9 bases. Germline values: CDR1 MDHEN, CDR2 SYDVKM. The V segment lost 3 bases and the J segment 2 bases; nucleotides outside the gene matches: 11. The length of the CDR3 is 17 residues. CDR3 residues: CASSFLAGAGGPYEQYF. The CDR3 region has the DNA TGTGCCAGCAGTTTCCTCGCGGGGGCGGGAGGGCCCTACGAGCAGTACTTC.

This chain connects TRBV19 to TRBJ2-7, with 11 bases aligning to TRBD2. V lost 6 bases, J lost 3 bases, and 10 bases stayed unmatched. CDR1 is LNHDA, CDR2 SQIVND, per germline (reference sequence). The CDR3 runs 16 residues. The CDR3 sequence is CASRGVLAGDLYEQYF. The CDR3 DNA follows: TGTGCCAGTAGAGGTGTACTAGCGGGAGATCTCTACGAGCAGTACTTC.

The genes are TRBV30 and TRBJ1-2; TRBD1 aligns across 8 bases. Per germline, CDR1 GTSNPN and CDR2 SVGIG (reference sequence). V dropped 2 bases and J dropped 0; count of bases not matched to a gene: 5. The CDR3 has 15 amino acids. The CDR3 is CAWSPDRASNYGYTF. The CDR3 nucleotides are TGTGCCTGGAGTCCGGACAGGGCCTCTAACTATGGCTACACCTTC.